Reported below is one T cell receptor beta chain. No antigen is known for it. The data are from a study of high-grade serous ovarian cancer treatment subgroups. Study-level information: Mean per sample: about 14,000 reads, 6,000 to 8,000 unique TCR beta rearrangements. Study-level points and caveats: Same-patient tumor repertoires overlapped at about 0.095 to 0.8; different patients barely overlapped.

Assay: immunoSEQ multiplex PCR; the TCRdb copy retains only in-frame clones and omits some. The sample contains 6,000 to 7,000 clones, more than 60% of which appear only once. The germline V gene encodes CDR1 SGDLS and CDR2 YYNGEE. The CDR3 extends over 13 amino acids. Trimming shortened V by 4 bases and J by 1 base, and 8 bases separated the two germline ends. Tumor samples were taken before definitive surgery or chemotherapy. The chain has TRBV9 and TRBJ1-1; maybe TRBD1 (5 bases). The material sequenced was tumor tissue. The source is a human donor with high-grade serous ovarian cancer. Written as DNA, the CDR3 is TGTGCCAGCAGCCGTACAGGGAACACTGAAGCTTTCTTT. It encodes CASSRTGNTEAFF. The variable domain in full, completed from reference TRBV9 and TRBJ1-1, reads DSGVTQTPKHLITATGQRVTLRCSPRSGDLSVYWYQQSLDQGLQFLIQYYNGEERAKGNILERFSAQQFPDLHSELNLSSLELGDSALYFCASSRTGNTEAFFGQGTRLTVV.